The 31 T cell receptor beta chains reported below all come from one sample, sequenced in a study of human CD8 memory T cell subsets. Making the TCR beta libraries relied on UMI-labeled 5' RACE. TCRdb reanalyzed the 5' RACE reads, giving one entry per CDR3 protein sequence and no DNA. Here the sample table reports 6,500 to 7,000 distinct CDR3 sequences. The sequencing sample was made of CD8+ stem-like memory T cells (TSCM and TCM) sorted from PBMCs. Specified subset: stem-like memory CD8 T cells (TSTEM), CCR7+ PD-1- TIGIT-. Every receptor here comes from a human donor in good health.

The chain uses TRBV28 and TRBJ1-2; TCRdb's assignment of TRBD1 cannot be checked, as there is no DNA. CDR3 length equals 13 residues. Germline CDR1 MDHEN, CDR2 SYDVKM. CDR3 residues: CASKQGANYGYTF.

The CDR3 here is CASSAASGGYNEQFF. The genes are TRBV7-2 and TRBJ2-1; TCRdb reports TRBD2, a call that lacks DNA to check it against. Germline CDR1 reads SGHTA; CDR2 reads FQGNSA. The CDR3 is made up of 15 amino acids.

This chain connects TRBV29-1 to TRBJ1-2; TCRdb's assignment of TRBD1 cannot be checked, as there is no DNA. The germline V gene encodes CDR1 SQVTM and CDR2 ANQGSEA. The CDR3 length is 13 residues. The CDR3 sequence is CSVDEPPGRGYTF. The whole variable domain, remainder taken from reference TRBV29-1 and TRBJ1-2, is SAVISQKPSRDICQRGTSLTIQCQVDSQVTMMFWYRQQPGQSLTLIATANQGSEATYESGFVIDKFPISRPNLTFSTLTVSNMSPEDSSIYLCSVDEPPGRGYTFGSGTRLTVV.

The chain joins TRBV30 to TRBJ2-3. Germline V gene sequence: CDR1 GTSNPN, CDR2 SVGIG (reference sequence). The CDR3 loop spans 11 amino acids. The chain's CDR3 is CAWSEGDTQYF.

V and J are TRBV20-1 and TRBJ1-6; with no DNA, the TCRdb D assignment of TRBD1 cannot be verified. Looked up from germline, CDR1 is DFQATT and CDR2 is SNEGSKA (reference sequence). The CDR3 is made up of 15 amino acids. CDR3 protein: CSAAPLDREHSPLHF.

The J gene is TRBJ2-1, the V gene TRBV27. From germline, CDR1 is MNHEY and CDR2 SMNVEV (reference sequence). The CDR3 is 15 amino acids. The CDR3 spells CASSLPQSSYNEQFF.

V and J are TRBV4-1 and TRBJ2-1. Germline CDR1 MGHRA, CDR2 YSYEKL. This CDR3 spans 15 amino acids. Here the CDR3 reads CASSQGFGSYNEQFF.

The V gene is TRBV4-3, the J gene TRBJ1-2; there is no DNA to check the TCRdb D call of TRBD1. Germline V lookup: CDR1 LGHNA, CDR2 YSLEER. This CDR3 is 15 amino acids long. The CDR3 region is CASSQFRGHNYGYTF.

The gene calls are TRBV5-8 and TRBJ2-1; TCRdb reports TRBD1, a call that lacks DNA to check it against. This CDR3 is 13 amino acids long. In germline, CDR1 is SGHTS, CDR2 YDEGEE. The chain's CDR3 is CASSLAGVNEQFF. Supplemented by reference TRBV5-8 and TRBJ2-1, the full variable domain reads EAGVTQSPTHLIKTRGQQATLRCSPISGHTSVYWYQQALGLGLQFLLWYDEGEERNRGNFPPRFSGRQFPNYSSELNVNALELEDSALYLCASSLAGVNEQFFGPGTRLTVL.

This clonotype counts as large by frequency. The J gene is TRBJ2-1, the V gene TRBV14; TCRdb proposes TRBD2, but this gene call is untestable without DNA. Germline CDR1 SGHDN, CDR2 FVKESK. The CDR3 consists of 16 residues. CDR3 amino acids: CASSQMGGPKYNEQFF.

V gene TRBV9 combines with J gene TRBJ2-7. Per germline, CDR1 SGDLS and CDR2 YYNGEE. The length of the CDR3 is 12 residues. The CDR3 protein is CASSSDGYEQYF. The entire variable domain, with the rest obtained from reference TRBV9 and TRBJ2-7, is as follows: DSGVTQTPKHLITATGQRVTLRCSPRSGDLSVYWYQQSLDQGLQFLIQYYNGEERAKGNILERFSAQQFPDLHSELNLSSLELGDSALYFCASSSDGYEQYFGPGTRLTVT.

This chain joins TRBV7-9 and TRBJ1-6; TCRdb names TRBD1, which stays unverified in the absence of DNA. The length of the CDR3 is 17 residues. Germline V gene data show CDR1 as SEHNR and CDR2 as FQNEAQ (reference sequence). This CDR3 is CASTLWGAGGNNSPLHF.

V and J are TRBV7-8 and TRBJ2-1; absent DNA, TCRdb's TRBD2 call cannot be checked. The germline CDR1 and CDR2 sequences are SGHVS and FQNEAQ. The length of the CDR3 is 14 residues. CDR3: CASSAGTSGNEQFF.

The J gene is TRBJ2-3, the V gene TRBV3-1; TCRdb's D gene call, TRBD2, goes unchecked for lack of DNA. Looked up from germline, CDR1 is LGHDT and CDR2 is YNNKEL (reference sequence). There are 17 residues in the CDR3. CDR3 residues: CASSPGLAGAHTDTQYF.

The V and J genes are TRBV5-1 and TRBJ1-5; without DNA, the TCRdb call of TRBD1 cannot be checked. Germline-derived CDR1 and CDR2 are SGHRS and YFSETQ. The CDR3 consists of 15 residues. The CDR3 sequence is CASSPWGERGQPQHF.

This chain links TRBV6-2 or TRBV6-3 with TRBJ1-6. CDR1 and CDR2 (germline): MNHEY, SVGEGT. The CDR3 sequence is 13 residues long. CDR3 protein: CASSSRENSPLHF.

This clonotype is classed as medium-sized (0.01 to 0.1%) by frequency. The chain combines TRBV29-1 with TRBJ1-1; TCRdb's D call, TRBD1, is unchecked because there is no DNA. Germline CDR1 and CDR2: SQVTM and ANQGSEA. The CDR3 sequence is 12 residues long. CDR3 region: CSAGTENTEAFF.

The V and J genes are TRBV20-1 and TRBJ2-6; TCRdb indicates TRBD1, and absent DNA this call remains unverified. The CDR3 loop spans 17 amino acids. The germline V gene has CDR1 DFQATT and CDR2 SNEGSKA (reference sequence). This CDR3 is CSAREGQAYSGANVLTF.

The chain couples TRBV10-3 to TRBJ2-1; as DNA is missing, the TRBD1 call by TCRdb cannot be tested. The germline V gene has CDR1 ENHRY and CDR2 SYGVKD. This CDR3 has 15 residues. The CDR3 sequence: CAPRWWGAQDNEQFF.

The V and J genes are TRBV28 and TRBJ2-7; TCRdb outputs TRBD2, but without DNA this stays unchecked. Germline V gene sequence: CDR1 MDHEN, CDR2 SYDVKM. This CDR3 is built from 17 residues. CDR3 residues: CASSFFRTSGEFYEQYF.

The CDR3 reads CASSLGVSGRYNEQFF. The chain combines TRBV7-2 with TRBJ2-1; TCRdb's D call, TRBD2, is unchecked because there is no DNA. This CDR3 spans 16 amino acids. Germline V gene sequence: CDR1 SGHTA, CDR2 FQGNSA. The full variable domain, its missing parts supplied by reference TRBV7-2 and TRBJ2-1, is GAGVSQSPSNKVTEKGKDVELRCDPISGHTALYWYRQSLGQGLEFLIYFQGNSAPDKSGLPSDRFSAERTGGSVSTLTIQRTQQEDSAVYLCASSLGVSGRYNEQFFGPGTRLTVL.

The chain uses TRBV2 and TRBJ2-7; the D call from TCRdb, TRBD1, cannot be confirmed without DNA. CDR1 SNHLY and CDR2 FYNNEI come from the germline V gene. This CDR3 spans 12 amino acids. This CDR3 is CASLGQAYEQYF.

The chain is built from TRBV28 and TRBJ1-5; TCRdb's D gene call, TRBD1, goes unchecked for lack of DNA. CDR1 MDHEN and CDR2 SYDVKM come from the germline V gene. The CDR3 is 14 residues long. CDR3 protein: CATVTGEVHQPQHF.

This clonotype ranks as medium-sized in terms of frequency. The chain carries TRBV29-1 and TRBJ1-5; without DNA, the TCRdb call of TRBD1 cannot be checked. The CDR3 is made up of 13 amino acids. Per the germline V gene, CDR1 is SQVTM and CDR2 is ANQGSEA. The CDR3 sequence is CSVESGDGQPQHF.

This chain joins TRBV13 and TRBJ2-7. CDR1 and CDR2 from the germline V gene are PRHDT and FYEKMQ (reference sequence). The CDR3 consists of 12 residues. CDR3 amino acids: CASSLNGVEQYF.

The rearrangement links TRBV7-9 to TRBJ2-1; as DNA is missing, the TRBD1 call by TCRdb cannot be tested. This CDR3 is built from 13 residues. Germline CDR1 and CDR2: SEHNR and FQNEAQ (reference sequence). The CDR3 spells CASAGTFYNEQFF.

The chain recombines TRBV27 with TRBJ2-1; the D gene TCRdb calls, TRBD2, cannot be checked with no DNA. The CDR3 is made up of 15 amino acids. Per germline, CDR1 MNHEY and CDR2 SMNVEV (reference sequence). The CDR3 sequence: CASGALWSSYNEQFF.

V usage is TRBV30 and J usage is TRBJ1-1. CDR1 is GTSNPN, CDR2 SVGIG, per germline (reference sequence). This CDR3 has 15 residues. CDR3 amino acids: CAWSVPRTLDTEAFF.

By frequency, this clonotype registers medium-sized. This chain connects TRBV29-1 to TRBJ1-2; TCRdb indicates TRBD1, and absent DNA this call remains unverified. Germline CDR1 is SQVTM and CDR2 is ANQGSEA. This CDR3 has 17 residues. Here the CDR3 reads CSVEDWDGGTQNYGYTF.

The chain's CDR3 is CASSLRRTGELFF. V is TRBV3-1 and J is TRBJ2-2. Germline V gene sequence: CDR1 LGHDT, CDR2 YNNKEL (reference sequence). The CDR3 covers 13 residues.

This chain connects TRBV14 to TRBJ2-1; TCRdb indicates TRBD1, and absent DNA this call remains unverified. The CDR3 loop spans 15 amino acids. The germline gives CDR1 SGHDN, CDR2 FVKESK. CDR3 region: CASRGSGFSYNEQFF.